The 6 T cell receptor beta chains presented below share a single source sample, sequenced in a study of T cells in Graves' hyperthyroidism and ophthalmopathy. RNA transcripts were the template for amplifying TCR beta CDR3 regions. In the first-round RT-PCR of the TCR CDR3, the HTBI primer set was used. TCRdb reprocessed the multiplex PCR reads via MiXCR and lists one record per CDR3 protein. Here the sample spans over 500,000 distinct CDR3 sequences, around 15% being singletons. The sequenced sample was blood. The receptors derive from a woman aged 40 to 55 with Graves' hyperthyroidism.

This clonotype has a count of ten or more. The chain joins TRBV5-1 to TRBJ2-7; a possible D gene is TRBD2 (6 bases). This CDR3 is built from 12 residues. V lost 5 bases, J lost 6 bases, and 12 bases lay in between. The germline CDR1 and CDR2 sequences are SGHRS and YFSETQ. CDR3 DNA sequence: TGCGCCAGCAGAGAAGCGGGTAGCGAGCAGTACTTC. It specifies CASREAGSEQYF.

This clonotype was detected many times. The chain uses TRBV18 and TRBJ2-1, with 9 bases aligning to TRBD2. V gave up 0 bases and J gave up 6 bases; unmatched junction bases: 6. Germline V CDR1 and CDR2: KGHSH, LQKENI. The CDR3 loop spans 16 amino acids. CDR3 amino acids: CASSPPRTSVFNEQFF. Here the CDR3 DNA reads TGTGCCAGCTCACCACCGCGGACTAGCGTCTTCAATGAGCAGTTCTTC.

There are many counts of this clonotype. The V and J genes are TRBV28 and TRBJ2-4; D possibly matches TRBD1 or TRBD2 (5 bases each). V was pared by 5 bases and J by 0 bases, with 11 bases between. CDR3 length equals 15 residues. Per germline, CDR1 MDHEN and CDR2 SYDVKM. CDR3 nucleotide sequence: TGTGCCAGCAGTCATGGGGGTATAGCCAAAAACATTCAGTACTTC. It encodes CASSHGGIAKNIQYF.

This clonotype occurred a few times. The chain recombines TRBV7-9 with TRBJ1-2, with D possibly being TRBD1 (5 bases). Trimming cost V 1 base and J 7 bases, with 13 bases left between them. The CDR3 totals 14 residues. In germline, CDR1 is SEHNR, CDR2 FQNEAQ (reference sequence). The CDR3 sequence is CASSLGGVTGGYTF. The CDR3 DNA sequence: TGTGCCAGCAGCTTAGGTGGGGTTACAGGTGGCTACACCTTC.

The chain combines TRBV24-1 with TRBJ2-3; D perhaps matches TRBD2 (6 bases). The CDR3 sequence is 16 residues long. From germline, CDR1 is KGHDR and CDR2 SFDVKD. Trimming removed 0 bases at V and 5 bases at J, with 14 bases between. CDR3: CATSDLAGLGRDTQYF. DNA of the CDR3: TGTGCCACCAGTGATTTGGCAGGGCTCGGGAGAGATACGCAGTATTTT.

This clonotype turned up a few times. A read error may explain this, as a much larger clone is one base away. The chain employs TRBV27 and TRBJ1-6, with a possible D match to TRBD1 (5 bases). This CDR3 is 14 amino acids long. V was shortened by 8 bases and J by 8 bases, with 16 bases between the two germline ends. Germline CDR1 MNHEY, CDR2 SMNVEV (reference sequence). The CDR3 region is CASGWGAVDSPLHF. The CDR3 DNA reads TGTGCCAGCGGTTGGGGCGCGGTTGATTCACCCCTCCACTTT.